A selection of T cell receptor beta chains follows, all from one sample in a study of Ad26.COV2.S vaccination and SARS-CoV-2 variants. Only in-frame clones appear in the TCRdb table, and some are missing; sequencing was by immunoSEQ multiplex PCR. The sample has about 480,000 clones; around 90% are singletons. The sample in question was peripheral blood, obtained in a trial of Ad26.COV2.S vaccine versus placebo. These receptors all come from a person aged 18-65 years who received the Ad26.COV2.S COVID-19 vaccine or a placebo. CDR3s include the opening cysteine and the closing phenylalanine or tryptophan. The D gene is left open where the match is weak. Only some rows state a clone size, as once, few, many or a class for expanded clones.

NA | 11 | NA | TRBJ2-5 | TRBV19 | CASASQETQYF | TGTGCCAGTGCCTCCCAAGAGACCCAGTACTTC
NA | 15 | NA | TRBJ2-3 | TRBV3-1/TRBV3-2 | CASSQAALKRDTQYF | TGTGCCAGCAGCCAAGCGGCACTGAAGAGAGATACGCAGTATTTT
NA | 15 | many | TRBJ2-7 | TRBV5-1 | CASSLSGSLGREQYF | TGCGCCAGCAGCCTGTCGGGTAGCCTGGGTCGCGAGCAGTACTTC
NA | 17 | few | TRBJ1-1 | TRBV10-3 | CAISPAKGKGSTTEAFF | TGTGCCATCAGCCCCGCCAAAGGGAAGGGATCGACCACTGAAGCTTTCTTT
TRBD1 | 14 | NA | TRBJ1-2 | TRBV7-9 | CASSVVRQGGGYTF | TGTGCCAGCAGCGTAGTCCGACAGGGAGGAGGCTACACCTTC
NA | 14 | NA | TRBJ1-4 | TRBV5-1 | CASSLARVGGKLFF | TGCGCCAGCAGCTTGGCCAGGGTAGGGGGAAAACTGTTTTTT
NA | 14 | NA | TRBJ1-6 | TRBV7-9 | CASSSGAGNSPLHF | TGTGCCAGCAGCTCCGGGGCGGGGAATTCACCCCTCCACTTT
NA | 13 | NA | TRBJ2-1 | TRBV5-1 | CASSLGVGNEQFF | TGCGCCAGCAGCTTGGGGGTAGGGAATGAGCAGTTCTTC
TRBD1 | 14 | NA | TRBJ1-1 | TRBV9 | CASSRTGRRTEAFF | TGTGCCAGCAGCAGGACAGGGCGAAGAACTGAAGCTTTCTTT
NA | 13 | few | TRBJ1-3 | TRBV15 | CATTETSGNTIYF | TGTGCCACCACCGAAACCTCTGGAAACACCATATATTTT
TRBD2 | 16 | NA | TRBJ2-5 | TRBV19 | CASSIWTSGKQETQYF | TGTGCCAGTAGTATCTGGACTAGCGGGAAACAAGAGACCCAGTACTTC
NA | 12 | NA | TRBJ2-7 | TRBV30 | CAWSAAAYEQYF | TGTGCCTGGAGTGCCGCGGCCTACGAGCAGTACTTC
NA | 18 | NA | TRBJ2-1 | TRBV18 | CASSPSTRQRSSYNEQFF | TGTGCCAGCTCACCCTCGACCCGGCAGAGGAGCTCCTACAATGAGCAGTTCTTC
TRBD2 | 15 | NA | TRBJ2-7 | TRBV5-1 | CASSWGSGRAGEQYF | TGCGCCAGCAGCTGGGGGAGCGGGAGGGCTGGCGAGCAGTACTTC
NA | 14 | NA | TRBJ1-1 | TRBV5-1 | CASSPGRQNTEAFF | TGCGCCAGCAGCCCGGGACGGCAAAACACTGAAGCTTTCTTT
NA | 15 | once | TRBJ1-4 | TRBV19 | CASSIRQGLNEKLFF | TGTGCCAGTAGTATACGTCAGGGGCTAAATGAAAAACTGTTTTTT
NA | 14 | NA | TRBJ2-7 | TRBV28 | CASSHPPTHYEQYF | TGTGCCAGCAGTCACCCCCCAACCCACTACGAGCAGTACTTC
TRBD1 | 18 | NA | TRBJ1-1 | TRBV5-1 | CASSLAGGTGTRVEEAFF | TGCGCCAGCAGCTTGGCCGGCGGGACAGGCACCCGGGTGGAAGAAGCTTTCTTT
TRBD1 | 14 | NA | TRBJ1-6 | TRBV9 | CASSVGQYNSPLHF | TGTGCCAGCAGCGTGGGACAGTATAATTCACCCCTCCACTTT
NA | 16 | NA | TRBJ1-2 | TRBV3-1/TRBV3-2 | CASSRAAVGVHYGYTF | TGTGCCAGCAGCCGAGCCGCCGTCGGGGTACACTATGGCTACACCTTC
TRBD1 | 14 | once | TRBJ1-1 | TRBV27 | CASSLGQGNTEAFF | TGTGCCAGCAGTTTAGGACAGGGGAACACTGAAGCTTTCTTT
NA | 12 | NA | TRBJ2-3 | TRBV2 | CASSPSPDTQYF | TGTGCCAGCAGTCCTAGCCCAGATACGCAGTATTTT
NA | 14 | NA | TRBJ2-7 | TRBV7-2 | CASSPWTASYEQYF | TGTGCCAGCAGCCCTTGGACAGCTTCCTACGAGCAGTACTTC
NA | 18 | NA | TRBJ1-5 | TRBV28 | CASSPRPTWVVGNQPQHF | TGTGCCAGCAGTCCCCGCCCTACGTGGGTCGTAGGCAATCAGCCCCAGCATTTT
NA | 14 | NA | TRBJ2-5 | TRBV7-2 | CASSLGGPVETQYF | TGTGCCAGCAGCTTAGGAGGGCCTGTAGAGACCCAGTACTTC
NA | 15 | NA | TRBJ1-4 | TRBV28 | CASSSSGTGGEKLFF | TGTGCCAGCAGTTCGTCGGGGACGGGAGGGGAAAAACTGTTTTTT
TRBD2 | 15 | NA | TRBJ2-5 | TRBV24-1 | CATSDLQSGRETQYF | TGTGCCACCAGTGATTTGCAAAGCGGGAGAGAGACCCAGTACTTC
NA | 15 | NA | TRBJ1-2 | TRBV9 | CASSVAPQPNYGYTF | TGTGCCAGCAGCGTAGCCCCACAACCGAACTATGGCTACACCTTC
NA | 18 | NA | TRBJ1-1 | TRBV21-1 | CASSKSHRSGPSNTEAFF | TGTGCCAGCAGCAAATCCCACCGCTCGGGACCCTCGAACACTGAAGCTTTCTTT
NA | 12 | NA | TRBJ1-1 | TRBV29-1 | CSVEDPEPVAFF | TGCAGCGTTGAAGATCCGGAACCTGTAGCTTTCTTT
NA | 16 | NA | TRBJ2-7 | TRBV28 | CASSLGLSGWKDEQYF | TGTGCCAGCAGTTTAGGCCTTAGCGGTTGGAAGGACGAGCAGTACTTC
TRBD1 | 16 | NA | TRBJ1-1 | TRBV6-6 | CASSRGTGGEGTEAFF | TGTGCCAGCAGCAGGGGGACAGGGGGTGAGGGCACTGAAGCTTTCTTT
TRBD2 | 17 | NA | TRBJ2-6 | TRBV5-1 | CASSLPGTSVGANVLTF | TGCGCCAGCAGCTTGCCCGGGACTAGCGTTGGGGCCAACGTCCTGACTTTC
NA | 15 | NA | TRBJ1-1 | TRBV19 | CASSIGGTKNTEAFF | TGTGCCAGTAGTATAGGGGGGACAAAGAACACTGAAGCTTTCTTT
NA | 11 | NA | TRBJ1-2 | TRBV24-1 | CATSGSYGYTF | TGTGCCACCAGTGGTAGCTATGGCTACACCTTC
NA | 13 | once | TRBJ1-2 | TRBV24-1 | CATSPDRSYGYTF | TGTGCCACCAGTCCCGACAGATCCTATGGCTACACCTTC
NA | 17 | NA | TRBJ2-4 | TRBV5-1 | CASSFHPVTSSQNIQYF | TGCGCCAGCAGCTTCCATCCCGTTACTAGCTCCCAAAACATTCAGTACTTC
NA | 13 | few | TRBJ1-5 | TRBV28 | CASRGFWNQPQHF | TGTGCCAGCCGTGGGTTCTGGAATCAGCCCCAGCATTTT
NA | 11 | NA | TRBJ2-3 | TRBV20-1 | CSGSFTDTQYF | TGCAGCGGGAGTTTCACAGATACGCAGTATTTT
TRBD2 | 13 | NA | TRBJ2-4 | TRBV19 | CASGSGAKNIQYF | TGTGCCAGCGGTAGCGGGGCCAAAAACATTCAGTACTTC
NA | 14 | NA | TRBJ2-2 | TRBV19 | CASSIQLVGGELFF | TGTGCCAGTAGTATACAGCTAGTTGGCGGGGAGCTGTTTTTT
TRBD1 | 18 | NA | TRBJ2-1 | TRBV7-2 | CASSLTLTGVEAYNEQFF | TGTGCCAGCAGCTTAACGTTAACAGGGGTTGAAGCCTACAATGAGCAGTTCTTC
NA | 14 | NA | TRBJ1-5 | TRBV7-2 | CASSFWGSNQPQHF | TGTGCCAGCAGCTTTTGGGGTTCCAATCAGCCCCAGCATTTT
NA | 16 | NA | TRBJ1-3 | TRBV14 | CASSPRGGGVSNTIYF | TGTGCCAGCAGTCCCCGTGGAGGGGGTGTCTCAAACACCATATATTTT
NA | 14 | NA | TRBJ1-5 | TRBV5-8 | CASSLGQGIQPQHF | TGTGCCAGCAGCTTGGGGCAAGGTATCCAGCCCCAGCATTTT
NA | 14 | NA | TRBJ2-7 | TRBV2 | CASSIRDRPYEQYF | TGTGCCAGCAGTATTCGGGACCGCCCCTACGAGCAGTACTTC
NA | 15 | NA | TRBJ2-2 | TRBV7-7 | CASSLTPLGTGELFF | TGTGCCAGCAGCTTAACACCGCTGGGCACCGGGGAGCTGTTTTTT
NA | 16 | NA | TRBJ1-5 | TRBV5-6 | CASSRRGVRGGQPQHF | TGTGCCAGCAGCCGGCGGGGTGTGAGGGGAGGCCAGCCCCAGCATTTT
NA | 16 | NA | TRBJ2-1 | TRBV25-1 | CASSESTFSDANEQFF | TGTGCCAGCAGTGAATCGACGTTCTCAGACGCCAATGAGCAGTTCTTC
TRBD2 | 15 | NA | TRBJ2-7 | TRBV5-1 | CASSLAASGTYEQYF | TGCGCCAGCAGCTTGGCCGCTAGCGGGACTTACGAGCAGTACTTC
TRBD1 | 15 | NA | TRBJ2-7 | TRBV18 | CASSPGTGVTYEQYF | TGTGCCAGCTCACCAGGGACAGGCGTCACCTACGAGCAGTACTTC
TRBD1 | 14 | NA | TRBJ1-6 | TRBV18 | CASSPTGGGSPLHF | TGTGCCAGCTCACCAACAGGGGGCGGTTCACCCCTCCACTTT
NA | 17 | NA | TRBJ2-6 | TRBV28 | CASNAGLGLSGANVLTF | TGTGCCAGCAACGCAGGGCTGGGGCTCTCTGGGGCCAACGTCCTGACTTTC